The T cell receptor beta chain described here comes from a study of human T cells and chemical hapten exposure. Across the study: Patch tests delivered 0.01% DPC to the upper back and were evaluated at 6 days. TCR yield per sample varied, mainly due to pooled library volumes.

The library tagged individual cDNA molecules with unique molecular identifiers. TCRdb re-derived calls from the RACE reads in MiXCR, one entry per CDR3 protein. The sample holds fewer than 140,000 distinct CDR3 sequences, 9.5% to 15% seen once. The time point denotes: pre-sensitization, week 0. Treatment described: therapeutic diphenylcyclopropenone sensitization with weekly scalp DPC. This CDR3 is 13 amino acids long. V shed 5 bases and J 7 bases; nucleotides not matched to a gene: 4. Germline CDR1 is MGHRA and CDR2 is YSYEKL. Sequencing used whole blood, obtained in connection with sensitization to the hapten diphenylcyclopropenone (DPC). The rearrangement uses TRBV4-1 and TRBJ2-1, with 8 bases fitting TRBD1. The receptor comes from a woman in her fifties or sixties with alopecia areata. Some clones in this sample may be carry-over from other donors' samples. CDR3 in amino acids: CASSKGQGNEQFF. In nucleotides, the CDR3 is TGCGCCAGCAGCAAAGGACAGGGAAATGAGCAGTTCTTC.